This T cell receptor (beta chain) emerged from a study of T cell responses to AZD1222 COVID-19 vaccine. Notes on the study in general: The donor cohort was predominantly white British with a female majority, and clonal diversity may have been underestimated. Spike-specific TCR breadth and depth grew following two AZD1222 doses. There were repertoire samples only from the period after the peak T cell response.

Notes on this clone: Its antigen remains unidentified.

Here immunoSEQ multiplex PCR was the method, and the copy in TCRdb shows in-frame clones only, minus some. The sample has about 120,000 clones, roughly nine tenths seen once. The germline CDR1 and CDR2 sequences are SQVTM and ANQGSEA. V lost 4 bases and J 7 bases, leaving 13 bases between the germline ends. The CDR3 covers 12 residues. The receptor's source is an adult in good health. The rearrangement joins TRBV29-1 to TRBJ2-5, with a tentative D call TRBD2 (7 bases). This material consisted of peripheral blood, taken on day 0 of AZD1222 vaccination. This CDR3 reads CSVGAGEGTQYF. The CDR3 DNA follows: TGCAGCGTTGGTGCAGGGGAGGGGACCCAGTACTTC.